These T cell receptor beta chains were read from a single sample in a study of cytomegalovirus exposure and HLA in healthy donors. Data came from immunoSEQ multiplex PCR; TCRdb stores just in-frame clones and leaves some out. The sample holds 65,000 to 90,000 clones; less than 80% are singletons and the top ten take 9.5% to 13%. Sequences were obtained from PBMCs. These receptors all stem from a woman aged 35 to 49 in good health and CMV-seropositive. Both conserved end residues are part of each CDR3. The order of the fields is D gene, J gene, clone size, V gene, CDR3 DNA, CDR3 protein. D genes are given only for firm matches. Part of the rows lack a size; the others show once, few, many or a class for expanded clones.

>.|TRBJ1-1|.|TRBV30
TGTGCCTGGAGAGGGGGATTCAACACTGAAGCTTTCTTT
CAWRGGFNTEAFF
>TRBD1|TRBJ1-4|.|TRBV19
TGTGCCAGTAGTCCCCGGACAGGGGGTCGCAGTGAAAAACTGTTTTTT
CASSPRTGGRSEKLFF
>.|TRBJ2-4|.|TRBV7-9
TGTGCCAGCAGCTCGCCCCCACAGGGTACCCAGTACTTC
CASSSPPQGTQYF
>TRBD1|TRBJ2-7|.|TRBV5-1
TGCGCCAGCAGCATAGGGACAGGGGGTTCCCACTACGAGCAGTACTTC
CASSIGTGGSHYEQYF
>TRBD2|TRBJ2-2|few|TRBV7-8
TGTGCCAGCAGCTTAGGACTAGCGCGCACCGGGGAGCTGTTTTTT
CASSLGLARTGELFF
>.|TRBJ1-2|.|TRBV9
TGTGCCAGCAGCGTAAGAAACGGGGGAAACTATGGCTACACCTTC
CASSVRNGGNYGYTF
>TRBD1|TRBJ1-6|.|TRBV6-5
TGTGCCAGCAGCCACAGGGGGAGGGATTCACCCCTCCACTTT
CASSHRGRDSPLHF
>.|TRBJ1-4|few|TRBV6-5
TGTGCCAGCAGTTCCCTAAATGAAAAACTGTTTTTT
CASSSLNEKLFF
>TRBD1|TRBJ2-1|.|TRBV27
TGTGCCAGCAGGCCCTGGGACAGGGGTGACAATGAGCAGTTCTTC
CASRPWDRGDNEQFF
>.|TRBJ1-6|.|TRBV7-9
TGTGCAAGCAGCCGCGGGAGCTCCTATAATTCACCCCTCCACTTT
CASSRGSSYNSPLHF
>.|TRBJ2-3|once|TRBV6-5
TGTGCCAGCAGTCCGGACTACCGCACAGATACGCAGTATTTT
CASSPDYRTDTQYF
>.|TRBJ1-1|.|TRBV5-1
TGCGCCAGCAGCCAGGACGGGATGAACACTGAAGCTTTCTTT
CASSQDGMNTEAFF
>TRBD2|TRBJ2-3|.|TRBV7-7
TGTGCCAGCAGCCAGGGCGGGGGGATACCAGATACGCAGTATTTT
CASSQGGGIPDTQYF
>.|TRBJ1-5|.|TRBV6-6
TGTGCCAGCAGTTCACAGGGAGGGAATCAGCCCCAGCATTTT
CASSSQGGNQPQHF
>.|TRBJ2-1|.|TRBV9
TGTGCCAGCAGCGGACAGATCGGGGGCAATGAGCAGTTCTTC
CASSGQIGGNEQFF
>TRBD2|TRBJ2-3|few|TRBV5-4
TGTGCCAGCAGCAAGAGACTAGCGGGGGGCCATGATACGCAGTATTTT
CASSKRLAGGHDTQYF
>.|TRBJ2-1|.|TRBV15
TGTGCCACCAGCCAGGGCCTTTCGGACAATGAGCAGTTCTTC
CATSQGLSDNEQFF
>.|TRBJ2-2|.|TRBV9
TGTGCCAGCAGCGTTACAGGGACCGGGGAGCTGTTTTTT
CASSVTGTGELFF
>TRBD1|TRBJ1-5|once|TRBV19
TGTGCCAGTACCGGGACAGGGGGCAATCAGCCCCAGCATTTT
CASTGTGGNQPQHF
>.|TRBJ1-2|.|TRBV7-9
TGCGCCATCGCCTCGACAGGTCGAGGGGGCTACACCTTC
CAIASTGRGGYTF
>.|TRBJ2-7|.|TRBV7-6
TGTGCCAGCAGCCCGAGAAGGGGGTCAACCTACGAGCAGTACTTC
CASSPRRGSTYEQYF
>.|TRBJ2-3|.|TRBV10-3
TGTGCCACCCGGGGGGCAGACACAGATACGCAGTATTTT
CATRGADTDTQYF
>.|TRBJ1-2|.|TRBV7-8
TGTGCCAGCAGCTTAAAAACAATCAGGCCCCTCGGCGATGGCTACACCTTC
CASSLKTIRPLGDGYTF
>TRBD1|TRBJ1-5|.|TRBV6-1
TGTGCCAGCAGCCGGACAGGGCCTGGTCAGCCCCAGCATTTT
CASSRTGPGQPQHF
>TRBD1|TRBJ1-6|.|TRBV11-3
TGTGCCAGCAGCTTACTTGGACAGGGAAATTCACCCCTCCACTTT
CASSLLGQGNSPLHF